This section outlines one TCR beta chain sequence together with its context. This specimen belongs to a study of STAT5B mutations in CD4+ large granular lymphocyte leukemia. The assay was run at survey level. Some clones are missing from TCRdb's copy, which holds only in-frame ones; the method was immunoSEQ multiplex PCR. This table holds some 40,000 clones, 65% to 90% found once. The CDR3 spans 14 residues. With 0 bases removed from V and 6 bases from J, the gap between germline ends came to 9 bases. Germline V gene lookup returns CDR1 SGHRS and CDR2 YFSETQ. Sequencing input: CD4+ T cells from blood buffy coats. This TCR derives from a human donor in good health. This chain joins TRBV5-1 and TRBJ1-4; D perhaps matches TRBD1 (6 bases). CDR3 coding DNA: TGCGCCAGCAGCTTGGGGGGGGGCGATGAAAAACTGTTTTTT. Translating gives CASSLGGGDEKLFF. Full variable domain (outside the CDR3, taken from reference TRBV5-1 and TRBJ1-4): KAGVTQTPRYLIKTRGQQVTLSCSPISGHRSVSWYQQTPGQGLQFLFEYFSETQRNKGNFPGRFSGRQFSNSRSEMNVSTLELGDSALYLCASSLGGGDEKLFFGSGTQLSVL.